This TCR beta chain was captured by sequencing in a study of T-cell reconstitution after alpha-beta-depleted transplantation in children. Study findings and constraints: It was surviving recipient T cells and thymic progenitors that gave some patients high TCRbeta diversity at day 60. Several hundred expanded graft clones reportedly were the source of alpha-beta T cells about two months after transplant. One year post-transplant, T-cell counts and diversity were largely derived from T cells produced anew.

It was with unique molecular identifiers that the TCRbeta library was prepared. From the PCR reads, TCRdb called clonotypes with MiXCR, one entry per CDR3 protein. This repertoire shows approximately 650,000 distinct CDR3 sequences, about 12% found once; its top ten account for 0.79%. The CDR3 covers 15 residues. Germline lookup yields CDR1 SGHRS and CDR2 YFSETQ. The V and J ends lost 0 bases and 0 bases respectively, with 7 bases between them. Ten or more counts support this clonotype. Its antigen is unknown. The V and J genes are TRBV5-1 and TRBJ2-1; TRBD2 is a possible D gene (5 bases). The source is a girl aged 2 to 9 with congenital amegakaryocytic thrombocytopenia, due to receive a stem cell transplant. This sample comprised PBMCs, obtained before TCRalphabeta/CD19-depleted stem cell transplant. CDR3 protein: CASSLARASYNEQFF. CDR3 nucleotide sequence: TGCGCCAGCAGCTTGGCGCGGGCCTCCTACAATGAGCAGTTCTTC.